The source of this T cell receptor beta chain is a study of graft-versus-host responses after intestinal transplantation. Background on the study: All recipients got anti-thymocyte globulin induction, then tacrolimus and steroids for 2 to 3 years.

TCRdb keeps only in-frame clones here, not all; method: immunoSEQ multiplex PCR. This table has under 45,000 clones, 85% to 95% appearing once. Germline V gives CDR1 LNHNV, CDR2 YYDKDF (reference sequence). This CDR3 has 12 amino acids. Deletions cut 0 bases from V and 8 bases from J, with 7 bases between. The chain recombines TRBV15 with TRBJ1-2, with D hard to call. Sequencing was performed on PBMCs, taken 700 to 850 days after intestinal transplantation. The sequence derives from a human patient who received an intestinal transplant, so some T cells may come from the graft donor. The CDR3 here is CATSRDSVGYTF. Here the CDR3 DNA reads TGTGCCACCAGCAGAGATTCGGTCGGCTACACCTTC.